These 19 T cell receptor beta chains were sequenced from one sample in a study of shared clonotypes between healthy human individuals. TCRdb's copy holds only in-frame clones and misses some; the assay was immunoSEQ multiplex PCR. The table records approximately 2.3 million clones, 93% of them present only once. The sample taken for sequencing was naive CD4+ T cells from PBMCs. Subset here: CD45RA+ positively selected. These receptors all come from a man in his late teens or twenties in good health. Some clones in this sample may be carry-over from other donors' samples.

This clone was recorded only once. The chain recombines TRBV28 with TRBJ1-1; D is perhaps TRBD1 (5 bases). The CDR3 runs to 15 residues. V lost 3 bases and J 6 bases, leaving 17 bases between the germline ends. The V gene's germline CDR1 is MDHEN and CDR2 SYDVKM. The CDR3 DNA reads TGTGCCAGCAGTTTGCATGGTGGGGCCCCGGCTGAAGCTTTCTTT. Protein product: CASSLHGGAPAEAFF.

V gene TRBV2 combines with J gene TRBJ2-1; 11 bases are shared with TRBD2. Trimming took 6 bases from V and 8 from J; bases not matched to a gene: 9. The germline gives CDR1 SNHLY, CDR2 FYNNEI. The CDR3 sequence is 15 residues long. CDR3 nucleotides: TGTGCCAGCAGCGGGACTAGCGGCCTTGCGGATGAGCAGTTCTTC. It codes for CASSGTSGLADEQFF.

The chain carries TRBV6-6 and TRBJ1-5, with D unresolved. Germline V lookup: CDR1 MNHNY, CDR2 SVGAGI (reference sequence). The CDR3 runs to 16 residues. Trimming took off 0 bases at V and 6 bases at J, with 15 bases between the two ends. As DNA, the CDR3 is TGTGCCAGCAGTTACTCCCCGGGAGCGGGAGGTCAGCCCCAGCATTTT. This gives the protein CASSYSPGAGGQPQHF.

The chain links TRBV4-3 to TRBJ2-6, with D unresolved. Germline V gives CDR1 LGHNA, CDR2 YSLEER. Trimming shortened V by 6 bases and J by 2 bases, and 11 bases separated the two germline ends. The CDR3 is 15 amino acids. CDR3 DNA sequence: TGCGCCAGCAGTGGAAGTGGGGCTGGGGCCAACGTCCTGACTTTC. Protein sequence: CASSGSGAGANVLTF.

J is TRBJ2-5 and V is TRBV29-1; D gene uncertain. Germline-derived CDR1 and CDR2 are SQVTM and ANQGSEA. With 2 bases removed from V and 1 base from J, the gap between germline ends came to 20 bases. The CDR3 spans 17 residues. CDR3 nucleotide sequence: TGCAGCGTTGAAAAAGGAAGACCGACGAATCTCCAAGAGACCCAGTACTTC. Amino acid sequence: CSVEKGRPTNLQETQYF.

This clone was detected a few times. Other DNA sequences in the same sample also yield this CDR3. The CDR3 protein is CASSQGQGNQPQHF. The CDR3 DNA reads as TGCGCCAGCAGCCAAGGGCAGGGCAATCAGCCCCAGCATTTT. The chain uses TRBV4-1 and TRBJ1-5; D unresolved. This CDR3 has 14 residues. Germline V gene lookup returns CDR1 MGHRA and CDR2 YSYEKL. The V and J ends lost 1 base and 2 bases respectively, with 6 bases between them.

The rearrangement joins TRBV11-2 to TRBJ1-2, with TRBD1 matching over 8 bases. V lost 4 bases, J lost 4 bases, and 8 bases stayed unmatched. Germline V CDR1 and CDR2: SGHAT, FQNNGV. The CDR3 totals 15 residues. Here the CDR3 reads CASSSSGGAGYGYTF. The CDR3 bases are TGTGCCAGCAGCTCCTCAGGGGGCGCGGGCTATGGCTACACCTTC.

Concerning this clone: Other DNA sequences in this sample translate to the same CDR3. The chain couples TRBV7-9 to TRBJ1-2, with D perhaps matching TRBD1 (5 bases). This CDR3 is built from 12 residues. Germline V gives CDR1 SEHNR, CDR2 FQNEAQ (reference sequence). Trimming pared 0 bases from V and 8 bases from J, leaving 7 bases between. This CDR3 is CASSLAGDGYTF. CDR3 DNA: TGTGCCAGCAGCTTAGCGGGGGACGGCTACACCTTC.

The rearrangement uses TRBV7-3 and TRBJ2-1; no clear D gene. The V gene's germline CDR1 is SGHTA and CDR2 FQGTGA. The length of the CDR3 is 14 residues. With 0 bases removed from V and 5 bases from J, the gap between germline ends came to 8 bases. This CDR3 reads CASSLTAGDNEQFF. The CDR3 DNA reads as TGTGCCAGCAGCTTAACGGCTGGGGACAATGAGCAGTTCTTC. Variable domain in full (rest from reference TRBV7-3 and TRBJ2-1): GAGVSQTPSNKVTEKGKYVELRCDPISGHTALYWYRQSLGQGPEFLIYFQGTGAADDSGLPNDRFFAVRPEGSVSTLKIQRTERGDSAVYLCASSLTAGDNEQFFGPGTRLTVL.

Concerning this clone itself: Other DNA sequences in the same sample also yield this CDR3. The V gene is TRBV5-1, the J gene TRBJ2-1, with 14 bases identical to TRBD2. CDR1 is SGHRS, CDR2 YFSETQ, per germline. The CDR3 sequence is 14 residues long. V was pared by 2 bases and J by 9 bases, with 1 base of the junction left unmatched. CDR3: CASSFGLAGGEQFF. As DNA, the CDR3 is TGCGCCAGCAGCTTCGGACTAGCGGGAGGTGAGCAGTTCTTC.

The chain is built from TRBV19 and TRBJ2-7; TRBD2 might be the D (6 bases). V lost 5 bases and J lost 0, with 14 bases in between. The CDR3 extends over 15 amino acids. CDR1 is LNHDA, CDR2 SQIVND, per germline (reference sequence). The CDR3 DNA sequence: TGTGCCAGTAGTCGTGGCGGGACGATCTCCTACGAGCAGTACTTC. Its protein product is CASSRGGTISYEQYF.

This CDR3 reads CATKRASTDTQYF. DNA for the CDR3: TGTGCCACCAAGCGGGCTAGCACAGATACGCAGTATTTT. This chain links TRBV15 with TRBJ2-3; possibly TRBD2 for D (6 bases). Germline V gene lookup returns CDR1 LNHNV and CDR2 YYDKDF (reference sequence). V lost 7 bases, J lost 0 bases, and 8 bases lay in between. This CDR3 has 13 amino acids.

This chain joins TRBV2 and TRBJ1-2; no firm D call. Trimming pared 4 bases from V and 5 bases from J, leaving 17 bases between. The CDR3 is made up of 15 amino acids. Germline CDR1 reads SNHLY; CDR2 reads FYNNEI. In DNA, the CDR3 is TGTGCCAGCAGTGTTTTACCACAAGTATGGTATGGCTACACCTTC. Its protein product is CASSVLPQVWYGYTF.

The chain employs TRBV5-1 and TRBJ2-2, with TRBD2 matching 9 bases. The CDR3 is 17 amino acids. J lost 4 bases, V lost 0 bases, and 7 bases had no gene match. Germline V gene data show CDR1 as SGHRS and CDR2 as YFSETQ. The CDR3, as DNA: TGCGCCAGCAGCTTGGCCTTCGCGGGAGGGCCCACCGGGGAGCTGTTTTTT. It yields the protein CASSLAFAGGPTGELFF.

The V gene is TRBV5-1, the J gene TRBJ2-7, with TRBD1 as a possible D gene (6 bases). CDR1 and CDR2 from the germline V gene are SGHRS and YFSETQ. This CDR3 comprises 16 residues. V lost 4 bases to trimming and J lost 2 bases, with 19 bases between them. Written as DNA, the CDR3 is TGCGCCAGCAGCGGAAAACGGGACAAAAAAACCTACGAGCAGTACTTC. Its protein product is CASSGKRDKKTYEQYF.

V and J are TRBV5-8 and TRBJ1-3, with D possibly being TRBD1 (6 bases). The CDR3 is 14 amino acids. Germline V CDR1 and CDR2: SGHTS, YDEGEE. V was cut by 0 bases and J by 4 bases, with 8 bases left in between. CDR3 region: CASSLGGQGNTIYF. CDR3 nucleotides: TGTGCCAGCAGCTTGGGGGGACAAGGAAACACCATATATTTT.

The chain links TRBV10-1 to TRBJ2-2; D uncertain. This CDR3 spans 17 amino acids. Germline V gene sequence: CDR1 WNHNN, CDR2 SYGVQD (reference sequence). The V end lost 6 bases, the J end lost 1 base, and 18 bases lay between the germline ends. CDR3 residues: CASRPLLVEWNTGELFF. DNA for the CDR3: TGCGCCAGCAGGCCCCTTCTGGTGGAGTGGAACACCGGGGAGCTGTTTTTT.

CDR3 sequence: CSVNRQVNTEAFF. In DNA, the CDR3 is TGCAGCGTTAACCGACAGGTGAACACTGAAGCTTTCTTT. The chain combines TRBV29-1 with TRBJ1-1, with a weak D call TRBD1 (6 bases). Germline CDR1 SQVTM, CDR2 ANQGSEA. The V gene lost 5 bases and the J gene lost 0 bases, with 10 bases spanning the gap. The CDR3 runs to 13 residues.

CDR3 residues: CASSLTGERIAGELFF. The CDR3 DNA sequence: TGTGCCAGCAGCTTGACAGGGGAGCGCATCGCCGGGGAGCTGTTTTTT. This chain uses TRBV7-2 with TRBJ2-2; 8 bases align to TRBD1. Per germline, CDR1 SGHTA and CDR2 FQGNSA. The CDR3 covers 16 residues. J lost 6 bases, V lost 3 bases, and 9 bases had no gene match.